This TCR beta chain appears in the sequencing data of a study of blood T cells in healthy people across ages. CDR1 SGDLS and CDR2 YYNGEE come from the germline V gene. The CDR3 has 17 residues. V was pared by 3 bases and J by 2 bases, with 20 bases between. Alongside a J-beta primer mix, a sample-barcoded 5' primer served in a second PCR lasting roughly 6 to 11 cycles. TCRdb reanalysed the 5' RACE reads using MiXCR and keeps one entry per CDR3 protein. The table has about 680,000 distinct CDR3 sequences, 49% seen once. The rearrangement joins TRBV9 to TRBJ1-2; maybe TRBD1 (6 bases). The clonotype comes from an older woman in good health. Input material: blood. CDR3 region: CASSGGARAKGNYGYTF. The CDR3 coding sequence is TGTGCCAGCAGCGGGGGGGCCAGGGCCAAGGGAAACTATGGCTACACCTTC. Full variable domain (missing parts from reference TRBV9 and TRBJ1-2): DSGVTQTPKHLITATGQRVTLRCSPRSGDLSVYWYQQSLDQGLQFLIQYYNGEERAKGNILERFSAQQFPDLHSELNLSSLELGDSALYFCASSGGARAKGNYGYTFGSGTRLTVV.